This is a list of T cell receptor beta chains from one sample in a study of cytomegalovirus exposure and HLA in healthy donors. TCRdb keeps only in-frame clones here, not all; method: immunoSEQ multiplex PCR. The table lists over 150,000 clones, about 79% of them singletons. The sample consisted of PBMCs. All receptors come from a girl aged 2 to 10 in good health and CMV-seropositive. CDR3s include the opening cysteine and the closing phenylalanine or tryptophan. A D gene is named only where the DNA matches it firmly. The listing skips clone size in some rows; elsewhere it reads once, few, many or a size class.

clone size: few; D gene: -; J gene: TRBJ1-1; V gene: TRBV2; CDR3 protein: CASSDEAGDTEAFF; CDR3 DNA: TGTGCCAGCAGTGATGAAGCAGGGGACACTGAAGCTTTCTTT
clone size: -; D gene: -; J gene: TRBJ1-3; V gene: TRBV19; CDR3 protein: CASSLFTSSGNTIYF; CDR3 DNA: TGTGCCAGTAGTCTTTTTACGAGCTCTGGAAACACCATATATTTT
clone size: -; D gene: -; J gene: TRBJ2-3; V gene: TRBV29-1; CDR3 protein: CSAPTGLGTDTQYF; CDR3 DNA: TGCAGCGCGCCGACAGGATTGGGTACAGATACGCAGTATTTT
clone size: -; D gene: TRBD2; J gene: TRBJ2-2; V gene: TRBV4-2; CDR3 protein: CASSQEITRTSGFLGELFF; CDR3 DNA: TGTGCCAGCAGCCAAGAGATTACTCGGACTAGCGGGTTTTTAGGGGAGCTGTTTTTT
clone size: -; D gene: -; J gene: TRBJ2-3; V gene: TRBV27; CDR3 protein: CASSLRGGDTQYF; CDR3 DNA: TGTGCCAGCAGTTTAAGGGGGGGGGATACGCAGTATTTT
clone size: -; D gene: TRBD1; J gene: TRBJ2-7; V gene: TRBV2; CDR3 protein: CASKGSTGGVYEQYF; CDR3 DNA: TGTGCCAGCAAGGGGTCAACAGGGGGCGTTTACGAGCAGTACTTC
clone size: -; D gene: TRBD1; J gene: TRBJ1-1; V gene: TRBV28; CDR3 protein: CASSGDRTNTEAFF; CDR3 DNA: TGTGCCAGCAGTGGGGACAGGACGAACACTGAAGCTTTCTTT
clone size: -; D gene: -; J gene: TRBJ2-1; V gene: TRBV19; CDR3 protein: CASSEGLMNEQFF; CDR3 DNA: TGTGCCAGTTCCGAGGGACTGATGAATGAGCAGTTCTTC
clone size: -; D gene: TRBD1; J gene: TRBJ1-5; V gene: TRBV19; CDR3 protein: CASSHTRQGHPQHF; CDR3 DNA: TGTGCCAGTAGTCATACCCGACAGGGTCATCCCCAGCATTTT
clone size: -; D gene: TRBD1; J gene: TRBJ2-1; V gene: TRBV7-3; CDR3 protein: CASRRDRGTYNEQFF; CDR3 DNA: TGTGCCAGCAGACGCGACAGGGGCACCTACAATGAGCAGTTCTTC
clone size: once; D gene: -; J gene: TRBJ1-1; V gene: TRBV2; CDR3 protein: CASRIGGTDTEAFF; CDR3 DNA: TGTGCCAGCAGAATCGGAGGGACGGACACTGAAGCTTTCTTT
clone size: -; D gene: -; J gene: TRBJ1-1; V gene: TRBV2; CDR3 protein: CASSDKRAEAFF; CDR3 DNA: TGTGCCAGCAGTGATAAACGAGCTGAAGCTTTCTTT
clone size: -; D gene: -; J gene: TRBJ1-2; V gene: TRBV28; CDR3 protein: CASTSEWGGDYGYTF; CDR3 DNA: TGTGCCAGCACCTCAGAATGGGGGGGAGACTATGGCTACACCTTC
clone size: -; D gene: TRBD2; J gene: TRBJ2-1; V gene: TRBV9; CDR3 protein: CASGRGAGVNEQFF; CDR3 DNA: TGTGCCAGTGGCAGGGGAGCGGGAGTCAATGAGCAGTTCTTC
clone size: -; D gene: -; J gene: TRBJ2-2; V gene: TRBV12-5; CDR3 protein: CASGPRLNTGELFF; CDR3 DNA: TGTGCTAGTGGTCCACGACTGAACACCGGGGAGCTGTTTTTT
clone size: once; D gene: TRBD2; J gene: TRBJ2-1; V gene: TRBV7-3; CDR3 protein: CASSSKTSGGEQFF; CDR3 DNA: TGTGCCAGCAGCTCCAAGACTAGCGGGGGTGAGCAGTTCTTC
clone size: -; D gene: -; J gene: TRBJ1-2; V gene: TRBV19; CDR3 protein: CASQDGRTLNNYGYTF; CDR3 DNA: TGTGCCAGTCAGGATGGCAGAACCCTAAACAACTATGGCTACACCTTC
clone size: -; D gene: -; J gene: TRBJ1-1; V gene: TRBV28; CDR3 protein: CASSLLTGNTEAFF; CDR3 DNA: TGTGCCAGCAGTTTGCTGACGGGAAACACTGAAGCTTTCTTT
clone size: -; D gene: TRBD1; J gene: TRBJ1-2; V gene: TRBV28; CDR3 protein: CASSLLGTGGYGYTF; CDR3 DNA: TGTGCCAGCAGCCTCTTAGGGACAGGCGGCTATGGCTACACCTTC
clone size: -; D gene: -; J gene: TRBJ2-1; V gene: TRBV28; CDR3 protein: CASSDDSSNEQFF; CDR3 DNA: TGTGCCAGCAGTGACGACAGTTCCAATGAGCAGTTCTTC
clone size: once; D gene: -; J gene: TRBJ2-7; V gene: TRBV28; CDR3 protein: CASSLRRGPFEQYF; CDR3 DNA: TGTGCCAGCAGTTTAAGGAGGGGACCATTCGAGCAGTACTTC
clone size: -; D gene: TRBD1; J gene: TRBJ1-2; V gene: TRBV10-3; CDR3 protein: CAISESTGKGYTF; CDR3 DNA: TGTGCCATCAGTGAGTCGACAGGGAAGGGCTACACCTTC
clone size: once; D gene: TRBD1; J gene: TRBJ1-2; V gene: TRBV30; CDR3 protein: CAWLRRDRGLNYGYTF; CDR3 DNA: TGTGCCTGGCTCCGCCGGGACAGGGGGTTGAACTATGGCTACACCTTC
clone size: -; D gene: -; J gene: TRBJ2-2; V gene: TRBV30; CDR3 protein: CAWSVPGSTGELFF; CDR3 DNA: TGTGCCTGGAGTGTACCGGGGAGCACCGGGGAGCTGTTTTTT
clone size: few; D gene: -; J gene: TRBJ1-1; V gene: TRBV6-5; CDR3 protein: CASSYRQGNTEAFF; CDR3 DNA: TGTGCCAGCAGTTACAGGCAGGGGAACACTGAAGCTTTCTTT
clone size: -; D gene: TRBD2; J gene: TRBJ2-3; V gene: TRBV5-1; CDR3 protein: CASSGGTSASTDTQYF; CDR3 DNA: TGCGCCAGCAGCGGTGGGACTAGCGCGAGCACAGATACGCAGTATTTT
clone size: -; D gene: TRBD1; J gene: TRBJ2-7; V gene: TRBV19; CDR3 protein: CASSPRTGESSYEQYF; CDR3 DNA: TGTGCCAGTAGTCCGCGGACAGGGGAGAGCTCCTACGAGCAGTACTTC
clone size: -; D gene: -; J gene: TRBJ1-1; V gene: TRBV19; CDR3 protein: CASSNPRRHALNTEAFF; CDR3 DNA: TGTGCCAGTAGTAACCCACGAAGACACGCTCTAAACACTGAAGCTTTCTTT
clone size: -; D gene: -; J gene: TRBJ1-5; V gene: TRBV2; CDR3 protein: CASSVNSNQPQHF; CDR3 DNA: TGTGCCAGCAGTGTTAATAGCAATCAGCCCCAGCATTTT
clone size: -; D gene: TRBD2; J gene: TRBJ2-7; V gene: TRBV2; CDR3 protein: CASSVERGARGEQYF; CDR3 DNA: TGTGCCAGCAGTGTTGAGCGGGGGGCGAGAGGGGAGCAGTACTTC
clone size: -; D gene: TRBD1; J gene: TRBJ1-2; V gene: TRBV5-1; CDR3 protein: CASSLSGQGGYGYTF; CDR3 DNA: TGCGCCAGCAGCTTGAGTGGACAGGGAGGATATGGCTACACCTTC
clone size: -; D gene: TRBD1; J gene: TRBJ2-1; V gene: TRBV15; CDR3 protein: CATSRAGGQAYNEQFF; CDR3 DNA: TGTGCCACCAGCAGAGCAGGGGGCCAAGCCTACAATGAGCAGTTCTTC
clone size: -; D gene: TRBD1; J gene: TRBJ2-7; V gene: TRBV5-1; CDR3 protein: CASSRNTGAAYEQYF; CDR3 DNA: TGCGCCAGCAGCCGAAACACAGGGGCAGCCTACGAGCAGTACTTC
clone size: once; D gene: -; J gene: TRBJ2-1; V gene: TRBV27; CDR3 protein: CASSFLPTRDNEQFF; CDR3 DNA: TGTGCCAGCAGTTTTCTCCCAACACGGGACAATGAGCAGTTCTTC
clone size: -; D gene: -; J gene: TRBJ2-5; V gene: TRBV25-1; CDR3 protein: CASSEWRGETQYF; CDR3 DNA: TGTGCCAGCAGTGAATGGAGGGGAGAGACCCAGTACTTC
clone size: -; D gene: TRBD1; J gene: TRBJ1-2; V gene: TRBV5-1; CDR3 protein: CASSISGTGVGYGYTF; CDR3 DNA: TGCGCCAGCAGCATCTCCGGGACAGGGGTCGGCTATGGCTACACCTTC
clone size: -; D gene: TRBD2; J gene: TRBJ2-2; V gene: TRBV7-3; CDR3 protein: CASSLTGGDTGELFF; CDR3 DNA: TGTGCCAGCAGCTTAACCGGGGGGGACACCGGGGAGCTGTTTTTT
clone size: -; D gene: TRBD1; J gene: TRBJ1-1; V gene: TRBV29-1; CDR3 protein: CSALGQPNTEAFF; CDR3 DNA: TGCAGCGCCCTGGGACAGCCAAACACTGAAGCTTTCTTT
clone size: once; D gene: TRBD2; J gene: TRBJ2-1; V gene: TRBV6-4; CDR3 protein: CASSLEAGGNNEQFF; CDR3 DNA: TGTGCCAGCAGCCTAGAGGCGGGGGGAAACAATGAGCAGTTCTTC
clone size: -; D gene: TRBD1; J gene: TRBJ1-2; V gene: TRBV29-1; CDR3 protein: CSVEDPGTARYGYTF; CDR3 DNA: TGCAGCGTTGAAGACCCTGGGACAGCCAGATATGGCTACACCTTC
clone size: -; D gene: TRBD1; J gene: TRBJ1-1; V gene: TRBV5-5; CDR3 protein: CASSWGLDRLGENTEAFF; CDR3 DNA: TGTGCCAGCAGCTGGGGGTTGGACAGGCTAGGTGAGAACACTGAAGCTTTCTTT
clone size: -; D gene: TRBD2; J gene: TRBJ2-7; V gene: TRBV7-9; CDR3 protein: CSSSLKYQGLVAEQYF; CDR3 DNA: TGTTCCAGCAGCTTAAAGTACCAGGGACTAGTCGCCGAGCAGTACTTC
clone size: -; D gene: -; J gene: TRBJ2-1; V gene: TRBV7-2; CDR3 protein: CASSLLSGAYNEQFF; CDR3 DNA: TGTGCCAGCAGCTTGTTAAGCGGAGCTTACAATGAGCAGTTCTTC
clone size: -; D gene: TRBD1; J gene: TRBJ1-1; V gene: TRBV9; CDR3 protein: CASSEGTGGARGRNAFF; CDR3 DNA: TGTGCCAGCAGCGAGGGGACAGGGGGCGCGCGCGGCCGGAACGCTTTCTTT
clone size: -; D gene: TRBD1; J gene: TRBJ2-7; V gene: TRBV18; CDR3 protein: CASAPRTGGYEQYF; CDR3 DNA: TGTGCCAGCGCGCCCCGGACAGGGGGATACGAGCAGTACTTC
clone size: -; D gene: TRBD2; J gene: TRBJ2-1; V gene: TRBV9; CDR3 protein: CASSPGAGGYNEQFF; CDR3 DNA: TGTGCCAGCAGCCCCGGAGCGGGAGGCTACAATGAGCAGTTCTTC
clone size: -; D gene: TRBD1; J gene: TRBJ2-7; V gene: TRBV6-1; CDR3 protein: CASSDWTGIYEQYF; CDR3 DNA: TGTGCCAGCAGTGATTGGACAGGGATCTACGAGCAGTACTTC
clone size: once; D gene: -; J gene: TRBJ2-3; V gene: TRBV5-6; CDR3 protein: CASSLGGPDTQYF; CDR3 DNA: TGTGCCAGCAGCCTGGGGGGCCCAGATACGCAGTATTTT
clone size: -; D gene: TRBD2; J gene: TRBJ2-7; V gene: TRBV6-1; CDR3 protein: CASSGASSGRAYYEQYF; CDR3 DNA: TGTGCCAGCAGTGGAGCGTCTAGCGGGAGGGCCTATTACGAGCAGTACTTC
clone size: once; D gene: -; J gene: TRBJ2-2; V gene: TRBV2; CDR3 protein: CASSESWGPANTGELFF; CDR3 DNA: TGTGCCAGCAGTGAAAGCTGGGGGCCAGCGAACACCGGGGAGCTGTTTTTT
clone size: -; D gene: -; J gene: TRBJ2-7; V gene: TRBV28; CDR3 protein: CASSSACPFDRTYEQYF; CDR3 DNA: TGTGCCAGCAGTTCCGCGTGCCCCTTTGACAGGACCTACGAGCAGTACTTC
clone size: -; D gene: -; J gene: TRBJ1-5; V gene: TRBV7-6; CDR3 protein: CASSQNAGRNEPQHF; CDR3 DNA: TGTGCCAGCAGCCAAAACGCGGGGCGTAATGAGCCCCAGCATTTT
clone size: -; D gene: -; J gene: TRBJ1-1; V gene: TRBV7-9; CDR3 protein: CASTPQGAEAFF; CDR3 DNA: TGTGCCAGCACACCCCAGGGCGCTGAAGCTTTCTTT
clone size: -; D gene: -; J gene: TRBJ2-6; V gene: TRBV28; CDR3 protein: CASRALGGNNPSGANVLTF; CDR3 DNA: TGTGCCAGCAGGGCTTTGGGGGGAAATAACCCTTCTGGGGCCAACGTCCTGACTTTC